The sample holds one count of the clone carrying this T cell receptor beta chain. Its antigen is unknown. The V gene lost 2 bases and the J gene lost 1 base, with 6 bases spanning the gap. CDR1 and CDR2 from the germline V gene are MRHNA and SNTAGT. The CDR3 loop spans 14 amino acids. This sample is part of a study of T cell responses to AZD1222 COVID-19 vaccine. Study-level findings and limits: Among AZD1222 vaccinees, only five to seven were seropositive at baseline. Donors were largely white British and mainly female; clonal diversity was possibly underestimated. Unmutated variant regions are reportedly targeted by nearly half of spike-specific TCRs. The span of vaccine-associated CD4 TCRs extended across spike, with dominance at 160-218 and 743-854.

TCRdb's table, derived via immunoSEQ multiplex PCR, lists solely in-frame clones and lacks some. The profile shows about 60,000 clones, over 80% of them singletons. This clonotype was sampled from an adult in good health. The rearrangement uses TRBV6-4 and TRBJ1-5; no reliable D call. The sample was peripheral blood, taken on day 0 of AZD1222 vaccination. CDR3: CASSDGGSNQPQHF. The CDR3 DNA follows: TGTGCCAGCAGTGACGGAGGGAGCAATCAGCCCCAGCATTTT.